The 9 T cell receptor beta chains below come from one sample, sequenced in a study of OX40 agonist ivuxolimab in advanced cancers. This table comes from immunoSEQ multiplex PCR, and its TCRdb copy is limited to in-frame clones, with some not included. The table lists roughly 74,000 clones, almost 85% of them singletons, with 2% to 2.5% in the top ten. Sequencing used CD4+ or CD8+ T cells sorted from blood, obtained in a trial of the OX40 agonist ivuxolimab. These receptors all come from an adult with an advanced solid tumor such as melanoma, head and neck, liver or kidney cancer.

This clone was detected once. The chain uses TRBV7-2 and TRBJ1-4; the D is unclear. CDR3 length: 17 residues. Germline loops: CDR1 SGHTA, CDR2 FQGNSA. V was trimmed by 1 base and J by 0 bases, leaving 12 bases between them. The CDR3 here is CASSLGSAAATNEKLFF. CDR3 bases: TGTGCCAGCAGCTTAGGGTCGGCGGCTGCAACTAATGAAAAACTGTTTTTT.

CDR3 DNA: TGTGCCAGCAACCAAGGGTTGGGGGTATATGGCTACACCTTC. Translating it yields CASNQGLGVYGYTF. This chain joins TRBV9 and TRBJ1-2, with a weak D call TRBD1 (5 bases). V was cut by 6 bases and J by 5 bases, with 17 bases left in between. This CDR3 contains 14 residues. Germline CDR1 reads SGDLS; CDR2 reads YYNGEE.

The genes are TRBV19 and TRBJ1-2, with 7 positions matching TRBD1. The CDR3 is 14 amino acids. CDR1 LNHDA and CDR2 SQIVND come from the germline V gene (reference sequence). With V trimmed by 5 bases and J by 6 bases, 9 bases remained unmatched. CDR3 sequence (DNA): TGTGCCAGTAGTGCAGACAGGGTGGCTAATGGCTACACCTTC. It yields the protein CASSADRVANGYTF.

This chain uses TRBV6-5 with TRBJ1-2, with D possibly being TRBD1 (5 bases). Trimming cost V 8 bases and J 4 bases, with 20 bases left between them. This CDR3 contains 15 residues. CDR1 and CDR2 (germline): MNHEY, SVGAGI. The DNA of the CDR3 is TGTGCCAGCCGACTTTCGGGGGGGATCCCCTATGGCTACACCTTC. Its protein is CASRLSGGIPYGYTF.

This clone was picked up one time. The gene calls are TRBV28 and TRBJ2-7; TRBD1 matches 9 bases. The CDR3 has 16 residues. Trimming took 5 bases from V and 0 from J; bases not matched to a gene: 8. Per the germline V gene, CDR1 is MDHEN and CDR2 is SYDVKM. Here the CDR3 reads CASSPQPGQGSYEQYF. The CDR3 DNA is TGTGCCAGCAGTCCTCAACCGGGACAGGGCTCCTACGAGCAGTACTTC.

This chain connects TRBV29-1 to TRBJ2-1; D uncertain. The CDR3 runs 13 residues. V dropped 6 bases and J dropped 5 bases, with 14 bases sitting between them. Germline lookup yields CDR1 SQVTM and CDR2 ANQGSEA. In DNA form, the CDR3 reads TGCAGCGTCCGCGAAGGGAACGACAATGAGCAGTTCTTC. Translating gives CSVREGNDNEQFF.

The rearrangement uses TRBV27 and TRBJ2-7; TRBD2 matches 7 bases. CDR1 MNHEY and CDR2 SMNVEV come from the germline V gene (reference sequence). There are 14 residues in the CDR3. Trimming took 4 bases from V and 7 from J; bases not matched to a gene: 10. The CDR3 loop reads CASSSFGRGGEQYF. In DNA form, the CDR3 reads TGTGCCAGCAGTTCATTTGGGAGGGGCGGAGAGCAGTACTTC.

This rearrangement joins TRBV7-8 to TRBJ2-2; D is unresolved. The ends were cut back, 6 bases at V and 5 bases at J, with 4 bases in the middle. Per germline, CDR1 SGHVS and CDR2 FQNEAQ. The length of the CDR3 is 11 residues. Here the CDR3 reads CASSHTGELFF. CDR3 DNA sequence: TGTGCCAGCAGTCATACCGGGGAGCTGTTTTTT.

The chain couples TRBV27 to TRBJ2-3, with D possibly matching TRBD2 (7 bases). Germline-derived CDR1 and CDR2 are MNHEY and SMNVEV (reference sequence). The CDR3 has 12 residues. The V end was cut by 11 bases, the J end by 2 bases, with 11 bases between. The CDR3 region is CARGGVTDTQYF. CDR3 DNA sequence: TGTGCCCGAGGGGGGGTCACAGATACGCAGTATTTT.